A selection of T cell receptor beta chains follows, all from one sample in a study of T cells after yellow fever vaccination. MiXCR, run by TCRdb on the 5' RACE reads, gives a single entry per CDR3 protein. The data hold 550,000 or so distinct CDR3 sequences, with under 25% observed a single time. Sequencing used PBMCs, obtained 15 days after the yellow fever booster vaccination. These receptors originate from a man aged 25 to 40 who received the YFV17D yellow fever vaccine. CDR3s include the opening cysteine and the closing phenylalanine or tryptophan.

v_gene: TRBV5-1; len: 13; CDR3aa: CASPPQVQNEQFF
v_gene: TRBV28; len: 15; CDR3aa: CASSLIQAGSVEQYF
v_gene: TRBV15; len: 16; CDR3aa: CATSTGTSTYLNEQFF
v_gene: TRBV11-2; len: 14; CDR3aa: CASREPGPPHEQYF
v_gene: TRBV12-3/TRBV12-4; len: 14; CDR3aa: CASNRGKEAQPQHF
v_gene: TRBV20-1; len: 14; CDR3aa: CSALIGGRTDTQYF
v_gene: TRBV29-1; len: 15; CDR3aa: CSVEVSGAGAGELFF
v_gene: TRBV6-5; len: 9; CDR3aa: CASTQGTGF
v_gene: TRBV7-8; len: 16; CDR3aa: CASSLGGASGSYEQYF
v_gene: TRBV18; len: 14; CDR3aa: CASSRPADSDTQYF
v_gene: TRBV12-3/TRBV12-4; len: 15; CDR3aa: CASSLQAGVQNEQFF
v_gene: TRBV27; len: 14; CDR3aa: CASSYLDRVGEQYF
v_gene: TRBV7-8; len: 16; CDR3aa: CASSFPTGDRQETQYF
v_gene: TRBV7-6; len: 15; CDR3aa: CASSLGGAFSETQYF
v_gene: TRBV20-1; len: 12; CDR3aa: CSARDLVETQYF
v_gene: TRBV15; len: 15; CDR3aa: CATNEGQGAGSPLHF
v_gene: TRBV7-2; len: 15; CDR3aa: CASSFLAGVKDTQYF
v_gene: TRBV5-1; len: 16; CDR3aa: CASSPTGVESYNEQFF
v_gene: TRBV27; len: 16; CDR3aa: CASSLVPGTSSWEQYF
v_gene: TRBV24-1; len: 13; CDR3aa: CATSAGGAETQYF
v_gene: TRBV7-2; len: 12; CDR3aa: CASSEQGREQFF
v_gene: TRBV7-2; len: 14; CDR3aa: CASSLVAGANEQFF
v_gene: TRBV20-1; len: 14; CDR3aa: CSARVFGLSYEQYF
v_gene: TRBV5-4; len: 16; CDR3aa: CASSWGGLAGLKTQYF
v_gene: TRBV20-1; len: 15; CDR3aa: CSARDPELAKNIQYF
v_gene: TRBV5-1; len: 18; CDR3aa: CASSSRLAGGSSYNEQFF
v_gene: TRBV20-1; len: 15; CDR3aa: CSARGVLAGSYEQYF
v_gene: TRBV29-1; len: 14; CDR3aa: CSVEEGSAGETQYF
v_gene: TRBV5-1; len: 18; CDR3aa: CASTPMAFGTGGSYEQYF
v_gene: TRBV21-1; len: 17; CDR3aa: CASSYYGRRGGNQPQHF
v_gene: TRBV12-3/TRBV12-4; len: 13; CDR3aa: CASSRGTPGEQYF
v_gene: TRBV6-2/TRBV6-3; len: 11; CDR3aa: CASSYADTQYF
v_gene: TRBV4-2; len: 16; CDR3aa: CASSSRGAGGGDEQYF
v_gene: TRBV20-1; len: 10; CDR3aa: CSASWESQFF
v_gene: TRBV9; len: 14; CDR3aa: CASSPAVGTGELFF
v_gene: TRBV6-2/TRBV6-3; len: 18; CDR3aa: CASIKGLAGVRSYNEQFF
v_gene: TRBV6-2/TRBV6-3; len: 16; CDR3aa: CASSSQGSAQEETQYF
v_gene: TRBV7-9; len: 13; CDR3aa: CASTLAGVGEQYF
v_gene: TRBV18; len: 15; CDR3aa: CASSPPDGRRYEQYF
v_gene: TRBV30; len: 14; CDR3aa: CAWSVLDRPYEQYF
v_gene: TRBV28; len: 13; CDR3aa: CASSFGISAHRYF
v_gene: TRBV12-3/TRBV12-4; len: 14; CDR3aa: CASSLGRAPQPQHF
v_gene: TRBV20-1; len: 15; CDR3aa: CSASGGIRGDNEQFF
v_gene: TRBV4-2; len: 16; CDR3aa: CASSQLGLAGGYEQFF
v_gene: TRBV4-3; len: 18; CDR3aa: CASSQDPLASPPTDTQYF
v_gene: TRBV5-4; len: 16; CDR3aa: CASSLVPGGVGTEAFF
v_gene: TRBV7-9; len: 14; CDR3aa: CASSSGVSGEKLFF
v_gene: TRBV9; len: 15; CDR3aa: CASSVVGSSTDTQYF
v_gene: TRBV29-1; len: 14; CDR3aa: CSGRLASNTGELFF
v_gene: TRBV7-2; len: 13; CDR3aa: CASSLAGGPNASF
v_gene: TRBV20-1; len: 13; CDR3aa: CSAPEAGGYEQYF
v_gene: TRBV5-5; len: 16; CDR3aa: CASTRGTSSGANVLTF
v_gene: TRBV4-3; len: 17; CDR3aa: CASSHLYSGPPYNEQFF
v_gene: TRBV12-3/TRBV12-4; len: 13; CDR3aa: CASSLDLDSPLHF
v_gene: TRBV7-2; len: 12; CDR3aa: CASSTGGAEAFF
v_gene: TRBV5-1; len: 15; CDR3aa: CASSHREWSTDTQYF
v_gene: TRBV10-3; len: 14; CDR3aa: CAISEAGGREEQYF
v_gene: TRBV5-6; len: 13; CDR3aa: CASSPTSWSEQFF
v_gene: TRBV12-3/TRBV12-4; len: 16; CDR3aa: CASSLAGAGGVREQYF
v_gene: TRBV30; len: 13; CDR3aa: CAWRRASKETQYF